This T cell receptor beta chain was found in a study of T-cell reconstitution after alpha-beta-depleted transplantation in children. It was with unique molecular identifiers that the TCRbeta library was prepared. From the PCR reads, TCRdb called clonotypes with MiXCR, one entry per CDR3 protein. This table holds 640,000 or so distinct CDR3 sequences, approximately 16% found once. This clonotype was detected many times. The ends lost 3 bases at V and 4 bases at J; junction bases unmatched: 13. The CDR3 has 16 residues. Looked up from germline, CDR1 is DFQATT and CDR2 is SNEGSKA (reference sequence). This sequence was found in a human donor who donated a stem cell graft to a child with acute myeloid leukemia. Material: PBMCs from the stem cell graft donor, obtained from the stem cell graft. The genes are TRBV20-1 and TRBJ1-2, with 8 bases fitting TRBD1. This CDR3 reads CSARFLNRGEPYGYTF. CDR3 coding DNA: TGCAGTGCTAGGTTCCTCAACAGGGGGGAACCCTATGGCTACACCTTC.